This T cell receptor beta chain was sequenced for a study of T cell changes during pregnancy in multiple sclerosis. Sequencing was performed with immunoSEQ multiplex PCR; in TCRdb, only in-frame clones are kept and a portion is missing. Found here are tens of thousands of clones, 88% of them singletons; the top ten hold 6% to 7.5%. This clone occurred once. The CDR3 loop spans 14 amino acids. V was pared by 4 bases and J by 3 bases, with 6 bases of the junction left unmatched. Per the germline V gene, CDR1 is SGHDT and CDR2 is YYEEEE. The receptor was isolated from a female donor with multiple sclerosis, enrolled in a pregnancy study. The specimen comprised CD8+ T cells from peripheral blood mononuclear cells, sampled in the third trimester of pregnancy. The chain couples TRBV5-6 to TRBJ1-1; TRBD1 matches at 7 bases. The CDR3 spells CASSVTGEDTEAFF. The CDR3 DNA follows: TGTGCCAGCAGCGTTACAGGGGAAGACACTGAAGCTTTCTTT.